These T cell receptor beta chains were read from a single sample in a study of T cells in Graves' hyperthyroidism and ophthalmopathy. TCRdb called the multiplex PCR reads again in MiXCR, with one record for every CDR3 protein. The sample holds a few hundred thousand distinct CDR3 sequences; over 12% are singletons and the top ten take about 20%. The sequencing sample was made of blood. Every receptor here comes from a woman aged 60-75 years with Graves' ophthalmopathy. Both conserved end residues are trimmed from each CDR3.

v_gene	j_gene	CDR3aa
TRBV3-1	TRBJ2-3	ASTESRTDTQY
TRBV11-3	TRBJ2-3	ASSLGLSPSTDTQY
TRBV6-1	TRBJ2-7	ASSPIGGYEQC
TRBV30	TRBJ2-1	AYLKPRRYNEQF
TRBV7-9	TRBJ2-1	ASSPPFRSGNEQF
TRBV6-1	TRBJ1-2	ASSVTGQGRSYT
TRBV2	TRBJ2-2	ASSLTSGRDTGELF
TRBV28	TRBJ2-5	ASSSQNRGRKETQY
TRBV11-2	TRBJ2-7	ASSLMLGADEQY
TRBV7-6	TRBJ2-2	ASSFAGGPGELF
TRBV28	TRBJ2-6	ASSFPSGANVLT
TRBV30	TRBJ2-7	AWSETVDQTEQY
TRBV4-1	TRBJ2-1	ASSLRVGASTYNEQF
TRBV20-1	TRBJ2-7	SARDSSYEQY
TRBV30	TRBJ2-3	AWKISGRAGDTQY
TRBV7-9	TRBJ2-3	ASSSFPGGTDTQY
TRBV28	TRBJ2-7	ASNVYSYEQY
TRBV2	TRBJ2-3	ASRMTTDTQY
TRBV5-1	TRBJ2-7	ASSPGTSGASYEQY
TRBV18	TRBJ2-1	ASSPGMSYNEQF
TRBV9	TRBJ2-2	ASTYGTGGNTGELF
TRBV10-3	TRBJ1-1	AITPDRGLGNTEAF
TRBV29-1	TRBJ2-2	SVGLAGGQGGELF
TRBV9	TRBJ2-1	ASSVLAGGSIEQF
TRBV6-1	TRBJ2-5	ASSLITSGKETQY
TRBV20-1	TRBJ2-5	SARAPRGETQY
TRBV5-5	TRBJ2-1	ASSFDGGLPNEQF
TRBV5-4	TRBJ1-2	ASSPRGGENYGYT
TRBV29-1	TRBJ2-1	SVERGGLAGSPRNEQF
TRBV2	TRBJ2-3	ASSSGTPTQY
TRBV28	TRBJ2-1	ASRPGTSGRAGVNEQF
TRBV28	TRBJ1-2	ASSSGALGYT